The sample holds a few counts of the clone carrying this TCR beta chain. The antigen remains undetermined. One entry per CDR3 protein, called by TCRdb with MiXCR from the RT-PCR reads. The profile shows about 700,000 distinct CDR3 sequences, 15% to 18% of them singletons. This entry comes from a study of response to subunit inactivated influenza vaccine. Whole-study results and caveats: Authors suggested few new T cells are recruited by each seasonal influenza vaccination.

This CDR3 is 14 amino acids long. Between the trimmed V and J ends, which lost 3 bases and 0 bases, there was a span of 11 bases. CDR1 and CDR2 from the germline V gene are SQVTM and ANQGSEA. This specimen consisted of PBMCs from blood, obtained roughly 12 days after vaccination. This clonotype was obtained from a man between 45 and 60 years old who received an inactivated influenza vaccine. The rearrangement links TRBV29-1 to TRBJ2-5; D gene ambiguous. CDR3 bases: TGCAGCGTTGATCTCGCTAGAGACCAAGAGACCCAGTACTTC. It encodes CSVDLARDQETQYF.